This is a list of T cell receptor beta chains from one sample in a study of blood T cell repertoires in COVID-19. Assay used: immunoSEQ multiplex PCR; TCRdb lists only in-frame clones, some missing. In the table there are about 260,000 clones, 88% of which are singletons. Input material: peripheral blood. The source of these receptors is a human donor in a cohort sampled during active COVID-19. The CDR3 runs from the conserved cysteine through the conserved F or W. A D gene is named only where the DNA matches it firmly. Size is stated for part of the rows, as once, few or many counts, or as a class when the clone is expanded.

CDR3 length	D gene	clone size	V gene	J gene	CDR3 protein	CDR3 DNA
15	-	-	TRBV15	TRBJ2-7	CATSSGGTESYEQYF	TGTGCCACCAGCAGTGGGGGGACGGAGAGTTACGAGCAGTACTTC
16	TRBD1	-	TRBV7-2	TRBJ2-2	CASSRQDRGNTGELFF	TGTGCCAGCAGCCGTCAGGACAGGGGCAACACCGGGGAGCTGTTTTTT
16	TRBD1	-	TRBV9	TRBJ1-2	CASSVRGDRGNYGYTF	TGTGCCAGCAGCGTGAGAGGGGACAGGGGAAACTATGGCTACACCTTC
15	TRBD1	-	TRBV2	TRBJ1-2	CASTGPGQGVRGYTF	TGTGCCAGCACGGGGCCGGGACAGGGGGTTCGTGGCTACACCTTC
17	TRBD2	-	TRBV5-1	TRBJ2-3	CASSLRLAGGQTDTQYF	TGCGCCAGCAGCCTTAGACTAGCGGGGGGCCAAACAGATACGCAGTATTTT
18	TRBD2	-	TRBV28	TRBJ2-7	CASSPPGLAGGAAYEQYF	TGTGCCAGCAGTCCCCCGGGACTAGCGGGAGGGGCGGCCTACGAGCAGTACTTC
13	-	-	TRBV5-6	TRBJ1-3	CASSSRVGNTIYF	TGTGCCAGCAGCTCCAGGGTCGGAAACACCATATATTTT
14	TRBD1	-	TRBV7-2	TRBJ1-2	CASSVSTGFYGYTF	TGTGCCAGCAGCGTATCGACAGGGTTCTATGGCTACACCTTC
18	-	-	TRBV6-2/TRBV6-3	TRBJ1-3	CASSYFPGKKTSGNTIYF	TGTGCCAGCAGTTACTTTCCAGGGAAGAAAACTTCTGGAAACACCATATATTTT
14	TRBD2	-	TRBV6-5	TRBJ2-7	CASNRLAASYEQYF	TGTGCCAGCAACAGACTAGCGGCCTCCTACGAGCAGTACTTC
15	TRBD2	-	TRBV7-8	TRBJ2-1	CASSRAGGTYNEQFF	TGTGCCAGCAGCCGAGCGGGGGGGACCTACAATGAGCAGTTCTTC
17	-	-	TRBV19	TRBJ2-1	CASSIPSSLYSYNEQFF	TGTGCCAGTAGTATCCCCTCGTCCCTATACTCCTACAATGAGCAGTTCTTC
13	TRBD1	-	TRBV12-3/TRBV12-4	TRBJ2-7	CASSSSTGAEQYF	TGTGCCAGCAGTTCGTCGACAGGGGCCGAGCAGTACTTC
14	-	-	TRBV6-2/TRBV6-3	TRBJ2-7	CASSLVRGRYEQYF	TGTGCCAGCAGTTTGGTCAGGGGTAGGTACGAGCAGTACTTC
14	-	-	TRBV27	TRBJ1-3	CASSFQGPGNTIYF	TGTGCCAGCAGTTTTCAGGGCCCCGGAAACACCATATATTTT
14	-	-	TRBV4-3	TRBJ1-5	CASSYGVSNQPQHF	TGCGCCAGCAGCTACGGGGTTAGCAATCAGCCCCAGCATTTT
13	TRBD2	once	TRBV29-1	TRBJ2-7	CSVVGLAMVEQYF	TGCAGCGTCGTGGGACTAGCGATGGTGGAGCAGTACTTC
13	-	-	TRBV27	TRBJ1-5	CASSLWAYQPQHF	TGTGCCAGCAGCCTATGGGCCTATCAGCCCCAGCATTTT
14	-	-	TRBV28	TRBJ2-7	CASSLHSSHAEQYF	TGTGCCAGCAGTTTACACTCCTCTCATGCAGAGCAGTACTTC
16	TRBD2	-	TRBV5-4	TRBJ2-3	CASSLEPSGLTDTQYF	TGTGCCAGCAGCTTGGAGCCTAGCGGGTTAACAGATACGCAGTATTTT
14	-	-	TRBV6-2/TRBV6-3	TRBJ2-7	CASSSVSDAYEQYF	TGTGCCAGCAGTTCCGTTAGCGACGCCTACGAGCAGTACTTC
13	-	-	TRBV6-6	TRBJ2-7	CASSSDRKGEQYF	TGTGCCAGCAGTTCCGACAGGAAGGGCGAGCAGTACTTC
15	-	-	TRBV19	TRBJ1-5	CASSILDKGNQPQHF	TGTGCCAGTAGTATACTGGACAAGGGCAATCAGCCCCAGCATTTT
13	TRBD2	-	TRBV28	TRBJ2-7	CASILAGGGEQYF	TGTGCCAGCATTCTAGCGGGAGGAGGTGAGCAGTACTTC
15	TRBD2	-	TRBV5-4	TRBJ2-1	CASSPKGGGRVEQFF	TGTGCCAGCAGCCCCAAGGGTGGCGGGAGGGTTGAGCAGTTCTTC
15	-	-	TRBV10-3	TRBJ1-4	CAISESGGHNEKLFF	TGTGCCATCAGTGAATCTGGAGGCCATAATGAAAAACTGTTTTTT
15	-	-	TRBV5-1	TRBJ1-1	CASSSAAPGDTEAFF	TGCGCCAGCAGCTCCGCCGCCCCAGGGGACACTGAAGCTTTCTTT
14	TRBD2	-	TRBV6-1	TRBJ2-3	CASSESGGLGTQYF	TGTGCCAGCAGTGAATCTGGGGGACTAGGTACGCAGTATTTT
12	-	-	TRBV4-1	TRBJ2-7	CASSQGPGEQYF	TGCGCCAGCAGCCAAGGTCCCGGGGAGCAGTACTTC
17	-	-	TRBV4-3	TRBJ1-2	CASSQEGRGTEHYGYTF	TGCGCCAGCAGCCAAGAGGGTCGGGGGACTGAGCACTATGGCTACACCTTC
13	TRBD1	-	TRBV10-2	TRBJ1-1	CASSRQGFAEAFF	TGCGCCAGCAGCCGACAGGGTTTCGCTGAAGCTTTCTTT
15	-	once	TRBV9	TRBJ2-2	CASSLATANTGELFF	TGTGCCAGCAGCTTAGCGACAGCGAACACCGGGGAGCTGTTTTTT
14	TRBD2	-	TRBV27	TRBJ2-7	CASSTRGGAYEQYF	TGTGCCAGCAGTACCCGGGGGGGGGCCTACGAGCAGTACTTC
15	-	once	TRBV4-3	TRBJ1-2	CASSQDRGTTYGYTF	TGCGCCAGCAGCCAAGATCGAGGGACAACTTATGGCTACACCTTC
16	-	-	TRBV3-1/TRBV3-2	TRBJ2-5	CASSQDTATSQETQYF	TGTGCCAGCAGCCAAGATACGGCGACTAGCCAAGAGACCCAGTACTTC
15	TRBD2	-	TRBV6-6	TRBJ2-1	CASSRLAATSNEQFF	TGTGCCAGCAGTAGACTAGCGGCAACTTCCAATGAGCAGTTCTTC
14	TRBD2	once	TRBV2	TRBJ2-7	CASSGGLAGGQRYF	TGTGCCAGCAGCGGCGGACTAGCGGGAGGTCAGCGGTACTTC
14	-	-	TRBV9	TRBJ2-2	CASSVVYETGELFF	TGTGCCAGCAGCGTAGTCTATGAGACCGGGGAGCTGTTTTTT
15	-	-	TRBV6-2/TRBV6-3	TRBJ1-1	CASSLGFGGGTEAFF	TGTGCCAGCAGTTTAGGATTTGGGGGAGGAACTGAAGCTTTCTTT
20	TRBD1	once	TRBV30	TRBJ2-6	CAWSVTAWDRDHSGANVLTF	TGTGCCTGGAGTGTAACAGCCTGGGACAGGGACCACTCTGGGGCCAACGTCCTGACTTTC
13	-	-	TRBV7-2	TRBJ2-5	CASSWAIQETQYF	TGTGCCAGCAGCTGGGCCATCCAAGAGACCCAGTACTTC
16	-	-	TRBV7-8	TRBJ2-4	CASSLVVRGAKNIQYF	TGTGCCAGCAGCTTAGTGGTTAGGGGGGCCAAAAACATTCAGTACTTC